This T cell receptor beta chain originates from a study of immune heterogeneity within non-small cell lung tumors. Study-level findings and limits: Statistically, local T-cell clonality exhibited a moderate yet significant correlation with local tumor mutational burden (R 0.3 to 0.35). Recurrence of identical dominant CDR3 beta clonotypes was observed across intrapatient tumor sites, concomitant with site-unique high-frequency clones.

As template, the study used bulk tumor genomic DNA at 500 to 750 ng per sample. Each primary tumor yielded several biopsies, collected far apart from one another at surgery. Curative surgical treatment was performed in patients who had newly diagnosed, untreated non-small cell lung cancer. Those donating were patients (newly diagnosed with non-small cell lung cancer) who were having surgery with curative intent. This clonotype was recorded many times. Its antigen is not known. The CDR3 is 10 amino acids. Germline CDR1 is SNHLY and CDR2 is FYNNEI. The V and J ends lost 8 bases and 14 bases respectively, with 15 bases between them. It was with 32 V and 13 J primers that multiplex PCR amplified TCR beta CDR3. TCRdb re-called the multiplex PCR reads through MiXCR, storing one row per CDR3 protein. The sample includes about 21,000 distinct CDR3 sequences, 25% to 30% of them seen just once.

The source of this sequence is a middle-aged man with non-small cell lung cancer. The sequencing sample was made of lung tumor tissue. The chain has TRBV2 and TRBJ2-5, with D possibly matching TRBD2 (5 bases). CDR3 region: CASSRGLDYF. CDR3 in DNA: TGTGCCAGCTCACGGGGATTAGATTACTTC.